This T cell receptor beta chain was identified during a study of Graves' ophthalmopathy and Graves' hyperthyroidism. The overall study: Peripheral blood sampling preceded any treatment and occurred at initial diagnosis.

Study outcomes and limitations: The model's ophthalmopathy progression predictions had 55% to 71% sensitivity and 72.22% specificity.

Germline CDR1 is SGHTA and CDR2 is FQGNSA. The trim removed 0 bases at V and 4 bases at J, leaving 5 bases unmatched. The CDR3 runs 16 residues. The study amplified TCR beta CDR3 regions using RNA transcripts. HTBI primers were employed in first-round RT-PCR, then a second-round multiplex PCR followed. TCRdb processed the multiplex PCR reads anew with MiXCR; each CDR3 protein has one entry. The profile shows a few hundred thousand distinct CDR3 sequences, about a sixth of them singletons. Hyperthyroidism cases were recent diagnoses of under 2 months' duration in people aged 18 to 65. None of the included patients had other autoimmune diseases, uncontrolled infections, pregnancy or lactation, as these led to exclusion. This clonotype occurred a few times. Its antigen is not known.

This TCR derives from an adult woman with stable Graves' hyperthyroidism. Sequencing input: peripheral blood. The chain joins TRBV7-2 to TRBJ2-5, with 10 nucleotides matching TRBD1. CDR3 sequence reads: CASSLADRGRGETQYF. Written as DNA, the CDR3 is TGTGCCAGCAGCTTAGCAGACAGGGGGCGGGGAGAGACCCAGTACTTC. Combining the CDR3 with reference TRBV7-2 and TRBJ2-5 gives the whole variable domain GAGVSQSPSNKVTEKGKDVELRCDPISGHTALYWYRQSLGQGLEFLIYFQGNSAPDKSGLPSDRFSAERTGGSVSTLTIQRTQQEDSAVYLCASSLADRGRGETQYFGPGTRLLVL.